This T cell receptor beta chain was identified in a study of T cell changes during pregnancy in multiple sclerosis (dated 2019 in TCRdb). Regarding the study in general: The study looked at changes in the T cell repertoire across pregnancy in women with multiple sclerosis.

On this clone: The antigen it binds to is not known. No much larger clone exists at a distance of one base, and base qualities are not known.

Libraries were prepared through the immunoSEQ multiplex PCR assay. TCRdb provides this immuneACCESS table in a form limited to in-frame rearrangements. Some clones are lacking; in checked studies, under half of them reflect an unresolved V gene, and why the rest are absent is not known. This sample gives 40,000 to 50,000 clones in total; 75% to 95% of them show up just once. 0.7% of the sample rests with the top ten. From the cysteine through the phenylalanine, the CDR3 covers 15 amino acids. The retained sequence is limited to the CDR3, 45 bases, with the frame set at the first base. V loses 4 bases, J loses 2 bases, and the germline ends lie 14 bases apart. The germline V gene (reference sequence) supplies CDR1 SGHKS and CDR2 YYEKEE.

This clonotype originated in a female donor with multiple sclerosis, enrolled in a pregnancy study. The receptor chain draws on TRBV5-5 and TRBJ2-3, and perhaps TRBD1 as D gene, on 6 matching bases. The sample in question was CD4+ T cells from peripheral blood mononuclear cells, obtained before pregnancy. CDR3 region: CASSRLQGFTDTQYF. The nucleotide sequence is TGTGCCAGCAGCAGACTACAGGGTTTCACAGATACGCAGTATTTT.